Listed here are 13 T cell receptor beta chains from one sample, sequenced in a study of T cell responses to AZD1222 COVID-19 vaccine. The table came from immunoSEQ multiplex PCR; TCRdb's copy has only in-frame clones and leaves some out. Counted here are fewer than 120,000 clones, around 85% occurring once; the ten biggest clones make up 4.6%. The input for sequencing was peripheral blood, taken on day 0 of AZD1222 vaccination. The receptors derive from an adult in good health.

The gene calls are TRBV28 and TRBJ1-5, with 7 bases aligning to TRBD1. This CDR3 region has 13 residues. Germline CDR1 reads MDHEN; CDR2 reads SYDVKM. V was clipped by 7 bases and J by 4 bases; unmatched bases: 4. CDR3: CASTGGWNQPQHF. The CDR3 nucleotides are TGTGCCAGCACAGGGGGATGGAATCAGCCCCAGCATTTT.

The chain has TRBV19 and TRBJ2-3; either TRBD1 or TRBD2 may fit D (5 bases each). Germline V CDR1 and CDR2: LNHDA, SQIVND (reference sequence). V lost 5 bases and J 4 bases, leaving 28 bases between the germline ends. CDR3 length: 19 residues. The CDR3 spells CASSPWGGREGGTADTQYF. CDR3 DNA sequence: TGTGCCAGTAGTCCCTGGGGCGGCAGAGAGGGTGGTACGGCAGATACGCAGTATTTT.

This chain links TRBV2 with TRBJ1-1; TRBD1 might be the D (5 bases). V shed 6 bases and J shed 3 bases, with 11 bases lying between them. This CDR3 spans 13 amino acids. Germline values: CDR1 SNHLY, CDR2 FYNNEI. CDR3 coding DNA: TGTGCCAGCAGATTACAGGATTACACTGAAGCTTTCTTT. This codes for CASRLQDYTEAFF. The full variable domain, in which reference TRBV2 and TRBJ1-1 provide the parts outside the CDR3, is EPEVTQTPSHQVTQMGQEVILRCVPISNHLYFYWYRQILGQKVEFLVSFYNNEISEKSEIFDDQFSVERPDGSNFTLKIRSTKLEDSAMYFCASRLQDYTEAFFGQGTRLTVV.

This chain uses TRBV6-6 with TRBJ2-3; D is ambiguous. From germline, CDR1 is MNHNY and CDR2 SVGAGI (reference sequence). V was trimmed by 5 bases and J by 2 bases, leaving 20 bases between them. The CDR3 runs to 17 residues. CDR3 sequence: CASSPFLPGSSTDTQYF. The CDR3 bases are TGTGCCAGCAGTCCTTTCCTCCCGGGCTCCTCCACAGATACGCAGTATTTT.

V and J are TRBV14 and TRBJ1-2, with D maybe TRBD1 (5 bases). Trimming left V 3 bases short and J 0 bases short, with 8 bases between. The CDR3 contains 14 residues. CDR1 is SGHDN and CDR2 is FVKESK in the germline V gene. The CDR3 DNA reads as TGTGCCAGCAGCCACCTCAGGGCTAACTATGGCTACACCTTC. Translation: CASSHLRANYGYTF.

This chain connects TRBV28 to TRBJ1-2; 9 bases agree with TRBD1. Germline trimming cut 4 bases from V and 8 bases from J; bases unmatched to any gene: 23. CDR3 length: 19 amino acids. CDR1 MDHEN and CDR2 SYDVKM come from the germline V gene. The DNA for the CDR3 is TGTGCCAGCAGTTCTAGCCCCCTAGGACAGGGGAGGCCAGAATGGGGCTACACCTTC. It codes for CASSSSPLGQGRPEWGYTF.

The chain employs TRBV28 and TRBJ1-2, with D uncertain. V was pared by 6 bases and J by 4 bases, with 18 bases between. Germline assignment: CDR1 MDHEN and CDR2 SYDVKM. CDR3 size: 15 residues. The CDR3 sequence is CASSLEVGRSYGYTF. The CDR3 DNA reads TGTGCCAGCAGCCTCGAGGTGGGCAGGTCCTATGGCTACACCTTC.

This clone was counted only a few times. Other DNA sequences in this sample translate to the same CDR3. V gene TRBV6-5 combines with J gene TRBJ2-1; D may match TRBD1 or TRBD2 (5 bases each). V lost 4 bases and J lost 7, with 5 bases in between. CDR3 length: 11 amino acids. Germline-derived CDR1 and CDR2 are MNHEY and SVGAGI. The CDR3 protein is CASSWGNEQFF. The CDR3 coding sequence is TGTGCCAGCAGTTGGGGGAATGAGCAGTTCTTC.

The chain recombines TRBV12-5 with TRBJ2-5; maybe TRBD1 (8 bases). V was trimmed by 6 bases and J by 4 bases, leaving 18 bases between them. Germline V gives CDR1 LGHNT, CDR2 FRNRAP. This CDR3 spans 15 amino acids. The CDR3 is CASGSPQGGVETQYF. The CDR3 bases are TGTGCTAGTGGCTCCCCACAGGGGGGGGTAGAGACCCAGTACTTC. The full variable domain, in which reference TRBV12-5 and TRBJ2-5 provide the parts outside the CDR3, is DARVTQTPRHKVTEMGQEVTMRCQPILGHNTVFWYRQTMMQGLELLAYFRNRAPLDDSGMPKDRFSAEMPDATLATLKIQPSEPRDSAVYFCASGSPQGGVETQYFGPGTRLLVL.

The chain employs TRBV6-2 or TRBV6-3 and TRBJ1-4, with D tentatively TRBD1 (6 bases). This CDR3 region has 15 residues. CDR1 and CDR2 from the germline V gene are MNHEY and SVGEGT. V was trimmed by 4 bases and J by 6 bases, leaving 15 bases between them. DNA of the CDR3: TGTGCCAGCAGTTCCCTCCGGGGGCTTGATGAAAAACTGTTTTTT. It translates to CASSSLRGLDEKLFF.

In nucleotides, the CDR3 is TGTGCCAGTAGTCCTCTCGACAGGGGGCTAACCAATCAGCCCCAGCATTTT. The encoded protein is CASSPLDRGLTNQPQHF. The J gene is TRBJ1-5, the V gene TRBV19; 10 bases map to TRBD1. V lost 5 bases, J lost 3 bases, and 10 bases stayed unmatched. This CDR3 comprises 17 residues. Germline V gene lookup returns CDR1 LNHDA and CDR2 SQIVND (reference sequence).

The chain recombines TRBV28 with TRBJ1-1; a weak D match, TRBD1 (5 bases). The CDR3 runs to 15 residues. Per germline, CDR1 MDHEN and CDR2 SYDVKM. V lost 2 bases and J 4 bases, leaving 14 bases between the germline ends. CDR3 residues: CASSLGGTASTEAFF. The DNA of the CDR3 is TGTGCCAGCAGTTTAGGGGGTACGGCGAGCACTGAAGCTTTCTTT.

CDR3 coding DNA: TGTGCCAGCAGTTATCAGACCGGGACCGGCCGAAACACCATATATTTT. Its translation is CASSYQTGTGRNTIYF. The rearrangement uses TRBV6-2 or TRBV6-3 and TRBJ1-3; possible D gene TRBD1, 5 bases. The germline CDR1 and CDR2 sequences are MNHEY and SVGEGT. The CDR3 spans 16 residues. Trimming pared 3 bases from V and 5 bases from J, leaving 17 bases between.